Listed below are T cell receptor beta chains from one sample, sequenced in a study of cytomegalovirus exposure and HLA in healthy donors. Sequencing was performed with immunoSEQ multiplex PCR; in TCRdb, only in-frame clones are kept and a portion is missing. The sample comprises about 200,000 clones, 75% to 90% of which are singletons, and under 7.5% rests with the top ten. Sequencing used PBMCs. Every receptor here comes from a woman aged 45-59 years in good health and CMV-seropositive. The conserved cysteine and the conserved F or W are not part of the CDR3 here. Fields, in order: V gene, CDR3 length, CDR3 protein.

v_gene: TRBV5-4
len: 11
CDR3aa: ASSLASGYEQY

v_gene: TRBV9
len: 15
CDR3aa: ASSVAGTSGGYNEQF

v_gene: TRBV6-5
len: 14
CDR3aa: ASSYGTSGSSYEQY

v_gene: TRBV5-4
len: 13
CDR3aa: ASSLGTSGYNEQF

v_gene: TRBV29-1
len: 13
CDR3aa: SVGLTSGRTDTQY

v_gene: TRBV6-1
len: 12
CDR3aa: AARKGADTDTQY

v_gene: TRBV2
len: 15
CDR3aa: ASSGDRGISGANVLT

v_gene: TRBV5-5
len: 13
CDR3aa: ASSSRAGMNTEAF

v_gene: TRBV2
len: 13
CDR3aa: ASSDRGRNTGELF

v_gene: TRBV7-6
len: 11
CDR3aa: ASSVTSDAEQF

v_gene: TRBV5-1
len: 13
CDR3aa: ASSVGQGFVYGYT

v_gene: TRBV6-5
len: 11
CDR3aa: ASSRTGPTEAF

v_gene: TRBV28
len: 11
CDR3aa: ASSLQGTYEQY

v_gene: TRBV29-1
len: 11
CDR3aa: SVKGRLANTIY

v_gene: TRBV10-1
len: 14
CDR3aa: ASSLLGRLASYEQY

v_gene: TRBV28
len: 14
CDR3aa: ASSLSQGNRQETQY

v_gene: TRBV4-1
len: 12
CDR3aa: ASSPRTGEGEQY

v_gene: TRBV5-1
len: 14
CDR3aa: ASSGGRGAGTDTQY

v_gene: TRBV9
len: 14
CDR3aa: ASSVGVTESSYEQY

v_gene: TRBV9
len: 17
CDR3aa: ASSAQSQGTVGNSTSEY

v_gene: TRBV19
len: 14
CDR3aa: ASSIRGQGTHNEQF

v_gene: TRBV29-1
len: 10
CDR3aa: SAAGGGQPQH

v_gene: TRBV27
len: 15
CDR3aa: ASSPQAGLSSYNEQF

v_gene: TRBV5-1
len: 12
CDR3aa: ASSNQGRGTEAF

v_gene: TRBV6-5
len: 12
CDR3aa: ASSSTGTGIEQF

v_gene: TRBV7-9
len: 15
CDR3aa: ASAKGLATSSTDTQY

v_gene: TRBV4-1
len: 12
CDR3aa: ASSPGQGSYGYT

v_gene: TRBV7-9
len: 10
CDR3aa: SSRQDNYEQY

v_gene: TRBV7-9
len: 11
CDR3aa: ASSLQGLDGYT

v_gene: TRBV5-4
len: 13
CDR3aa: ASSQRTGTRGTQY

v_gene: TRBV5-1
len: 12
CDR3aa: ASSPDREGTEAF

v_gene: TRBV7-9
len: 9
CDR3aa: ASSQNTEAF

v_gene: TRBV5-8
len: 14
CDR3aa: ASSTSMDRAQETQY

v_gene: TRBV6-1
len: 11
CDR3aa: ASIPGGPYEQY

v_gene: TRBV7-2
len: 15
CDR3aa: ASSSGTGLRGSYEQY

v_gene: TRBV5-4
len: 9
CDR3aa: ASSSSYEQY

v_gene: TRBV7-9
len: 12
CDR3aa: SSRPTGDTGELF

v_gene: TRBV5-6
len: 15
CDR3aa: ASSGPGTLLAKNIQY

v_gene: TRBV7-6
len: 17
CDR3aa: ASSLEEVAGGPNPYEQY

v_gene: TRBV28
len: 14
CDR3aa: ASSLWGGTMNTEAF

v_gene: TRBV7-9
len: 12
CDR3aa: ASSSAIVNYGYT

v_gene: TRBV11-2
len: 13
CDR3aa: ASSRTGRGNTEAF

v_gene: TRBV19
len: 14
CDR3aa: ASSIAPGGRPGELF

v_gene: TRBV2
len: 13
CDR3aa: ASEIGQGSGQPQH

v_gene: TRBV25-1
len: 15
CDR3aa: ASSVYEGLTNTGELF